Sequencing of this TCR beta chain was carried out in a study of regulatory T cells in long-lasting Graves disease. Relying on iRepertoire HTBI primers and Arm-PCR of CDR3 regions, the team built TCR beta libraries. In TCRdb, the multiplex PCR reads were re-called with MiXCR into one record per CDR3 protein. The table shows roughly 400,000 distinct CDR3 sequences, with 21% occurring only once. Time point given: persistent/refractory GD, antithyroid drugs over 5 years with positive TRAb. PBMC-extracted RNA yielded the TCR library. The CDR3 loop spans 16 amino acids. Deletions cut 6 bases from V and 0 bases from J, with 12 bases between. In germline, CDR1 is MNHNS, CDR2 SASEGT.

This chain uses TRBV6-1 with TRBJ1-6, with no clear D. Sequences were derived from peripheral blood mononuclear cells (PBMCs), sampled when the disease was refractory, from a patient treated with antithyroid drugs. The clonotype originates from a female donor with Graves disease. The CDR3, as DNA: TGTGCCAGCAGCGCCGCATCGAGCTCCTATAATTCACCCCTCCACTTT. It codes for CASSAASSSYNSPLHF.